Listed below are T cell receptor beta chains from one sample, sequenced in a study of T-cell reconstitution after alpha-beta-depleted transplantation in children. TCRdb itself ran the PCR reads through MiXCR, one entry per CDR3 protein. The profile shows 140,000 or so distinct CDR3 sequences, more than 8% of them singletons. The sample was PBMCs, mostly from graft donor cells, taken 180 days after TCRalphabeta/CD19-depleted stem cell transplant. These receptors were collected from a female patient between 2 and 15 years old who had a stem cell transplant for congenital amegakaryocytic thrombocytopenia, so the T cells may come from the graft donor. The CDR3 runs from the conserved cysteine through the conserved F or W. The order of the fields is J gene, V gene, clone size, D gene, CDR3 protein, CDR3 DNA. The D gene is left open where the match is weak. Not all rows give a size; the values are once, few, many and, for expanded clones, a class.

TRBJ2-1 TRBV9 many . CASSVVGNSYNEQFF TGTGCCAGCAGCGTAGTGGGGAACTCCTACAATGAGCAGTTCTTC
TRBJ2-1 TRBV12-3/TRBV12-4 many . CASSSSSGEQFF TGTGCCAGCAGTTCCTCTAGTGGTGAGCAGTTCTTC
TRBJ2-7 TRBV12-3/TRBV12-4 few . CASRPGLSGEQYF TGTGCCAGCAGACCTGGTTTGAGTGGCGAGCAGTACTTC
TRBJ2-7 TRBV7-2 . TRBD1 CASSLGDSWPVDKYF TGTGCCAGCAGCTTAGGGGACAGTTGGCCGGTCGACAAGTACTTC
TRBJ2-1 TRBV28 many TRBD1 CASSGIGTGDSFPYNEQFF TGTGCCAGCAGTGGGATAGGGACAGGGGACTCCTTCCCCTACAATGAGCAGTTCTTC
TRBJ2-7 TRBV12-3/TRBV12-4 many . CASRRALGAYEQYF TGTGCCAGCAGGCGGGCTCTGGGTGCCTACGAGCAGTACTTC
TRBJ2-1 TRBV7-8 many . CASSLIWESYNEQFF TGTGCCAGCAGCTTAATATGGGAATCCTACAATGAGCAGTTCTTC
TRBJ1-5 TRBV20-1 few . CSATKSTTTDQPQHF TGCAGTGCGACCAAGTCTACCACAACAGATCAGCCCCAGCATTTT
TRBJ2-1 TRBV27 many . CASSLRLSYNEQFF TGTGCCAGCAGTTTGCGTCTCTCCTACAATGAGCAGTTCTTC
TRBJ2-1 TRBV20-1 many TRBD2 CSAVDGREPYNEQFF TGCAGTGCTGTAGATGGGCGGGAGCCCTACAATGAGCAGTTCTTC
TRBJ2-1 TRBV20-1 many . CSAGPGRLNNEQFF TGCAGTGCGGGACCGGGACGGCTTAATAATGAGCAGTTCTTC
TRBJ2-1 TRBV20-1 . . CSARVIAEQFF TGCAGTGCTAGAGTAATAGCTGAGCAGTTCTTC
TRBJ2-2 TRBV28 . TRBD1 CASRLDRGDTGELFF TGTGCCAGCAGGTTAGACAGGGGAGACACCGGGGAGCTGTTTTTT
TRBJ1-2 TRBV27 many . CASSALGEGGYTF TGTGCCAGCAGTGCCCTTGGGGAGGGTGGCTACACCTTC
TRBJ2-1 TRBV10-3 . . CAISTGRNNEQFF TGTGCCATCAGTACAGGCCGCAACAATGAGCAGTTCTTC
TRBJ2-5 TRBV28 many TRBD2 CASTFSGFQETQYF TGTGCCAGCACTTTTAGCGGGTTCCAAGAGACCCAGTACTTC
TRBJ2-1 TRBV20-1 . . CSFRFFYNEQFF TGCAGTTTCCGTTTTTTTTACAATGAGCAGTTCTTC
TRBJ1-5 TRBV28 few . CASRPSNQPQHF TGTGCCAGCAGACCCAGCAATCAGCCCCAGCATTTT
TRBJ2-2 TRBV20-1 many TRBD1 CSARERTGGANTGELFF TGCAGTGCTAGAGAAAGGACAGGGGGCGCGAACACCGGGGAGCTGTTTTTT
TRBJ2-7 TRBV7-3 many TRBD2 CASSLLPGLAETYEQYF TGTGCCAGCAGCTTACTCCCGGGGCTAGCGGAGACCTACGAGCAGTACTTC
TRBJ1-2 TRBV13 many . CASSLVGYQGYTF TGTGCCAGCAGCTTAGTGGGGTATCAAGGCTACACCTTC
TRBJ2-3 TRBV12-3/TRBV12-4 . TRBD1 CASSPKGQGGDTQYF TGTGCCAGCAGTCCAAAGGGACAGGGAGGCGATACGCAGTATTTT
TRBJ2-5 TRBV10-3 . . CAISVKARQETQYF TGTGCCATCAGTGTAAAGGCACGGCAAGAGACCCAGTACTTC
TRBJ2-6 TRBV5-1 many TRBD1 CASSLEGGSSGANVLTF TGCGCCAGCAGCTTGGAAGGGGGCTCTTCTGGGGCCAACGTCCTGACTTTC
TRBJ2-4 TRBV6-5 many . CASSWGPAKNIQYF TGTGCCAGCAGTTGGGGTCCAGCCAAAAACATTCAGTACTTC
TRBJ1-6 TRBV10-2 . . CASSLLIRSYNSPLHF TGCGCCAGCAGTTTGTTAATCCGGTCCTATAATTCACCCCTCCACTTT
TRBJ2-5 TRBV20-1 many . CSASISAGRQETQYF TGCAGTGCTAGCATATCCGCGGGTAGACAAGAGACCCAGTACTTC
TRBJ2-1 TRBV12-3/TRBV12-4 . TRBD2 CASSRRKGLAFPEQFF TGTGCCAGCAGCAGACGGAAGGGACTAGCGTTCCCGGAGCAGTTCTTC
TRBJ2-1 TRBV20-1 few TRBD2 CSAPRLALSSYNEQFF TGCAGTGCTCCCAGACTAGCCCTGAGCTCCTACAATGAGCAGTTCTTC
TRBJ2-5 TRBV11-2 few TRBD2 CASSLGVSGTETQYF TGTGCCAGCAGCCTCGGGGTTAGCGGGACAGAGACCCAGTACTTC
TRBJ2-1 TRBV27 many . CASSLWVATNEQFF TGTGCCAGCAGTTTATGGGTAGCAACCAATGAGCAGTTCTTC
TRBJ1-2 TRBV29-1 few TRBD1 CSVEDQVTGVNYGYTF TGCAGCGTTGAAGATCAAGTGACAGGGGTTAACTATGGCTACACCTTC
TRBJ1-5 TRBV5-5 many . CASSLGWAGVDQPQHF TGTGCCAGCAGCTTGGGATGGGCAGGGGTGGATCAGCCCCAGCATTTT
TRBJ2-3 TRBV9 many . CASSARGGLSHTDTQYF TGTGCCAGCAGCGCCCGAGGGGGACTAAGCCATACAGATACGCAGTATTTT
TRBJ2-1 TRBV5-1 many . CASSLDYAYNEQFF TGCGCCAGCAGCTTGGACTACGCCTACAATGAGCAGTTCTTC
TRBJ1-2 TRBV5-1 . . CASSPGGVNYGYTF TGCGCCAGCAGCCCTGGCGGGGTTAACTATGGCTACACCTTC
TRBJ1-4 TRBV20-1 . TRBD1 CSARQGTNEKLFF TGCAGTGCCAGACAGGGGACTAATGAAAAACTGTTTTTT